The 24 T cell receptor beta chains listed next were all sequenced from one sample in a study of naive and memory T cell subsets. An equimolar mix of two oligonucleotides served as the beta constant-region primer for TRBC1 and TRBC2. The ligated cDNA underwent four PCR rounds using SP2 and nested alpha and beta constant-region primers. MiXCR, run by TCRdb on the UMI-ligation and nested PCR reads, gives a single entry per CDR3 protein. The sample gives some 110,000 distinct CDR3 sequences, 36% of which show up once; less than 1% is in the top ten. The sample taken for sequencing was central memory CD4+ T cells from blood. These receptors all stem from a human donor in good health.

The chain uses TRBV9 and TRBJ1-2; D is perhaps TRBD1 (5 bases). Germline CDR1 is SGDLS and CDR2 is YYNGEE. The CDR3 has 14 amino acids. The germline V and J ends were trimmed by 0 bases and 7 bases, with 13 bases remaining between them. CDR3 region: CASSVDSGGTGYTF. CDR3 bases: TGTGCCAGCAGCGTAGACAGCGGGGGGACTGGCTACACCTTC.

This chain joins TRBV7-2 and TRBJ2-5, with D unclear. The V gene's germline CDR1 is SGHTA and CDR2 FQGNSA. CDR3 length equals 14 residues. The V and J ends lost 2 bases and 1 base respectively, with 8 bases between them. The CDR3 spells CASSLYSVQETQYF. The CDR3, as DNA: TGTGCCAGCAGCTTATATAGTGTCCAAGAGACCCAGTACTTC.

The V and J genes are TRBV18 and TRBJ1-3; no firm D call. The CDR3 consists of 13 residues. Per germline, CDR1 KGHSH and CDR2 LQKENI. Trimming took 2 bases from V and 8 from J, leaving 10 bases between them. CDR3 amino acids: CASSPNRGDTIYF. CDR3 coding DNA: TGTGCCAGCTCACCAAATCGGGGTGACACCATATATTTT.

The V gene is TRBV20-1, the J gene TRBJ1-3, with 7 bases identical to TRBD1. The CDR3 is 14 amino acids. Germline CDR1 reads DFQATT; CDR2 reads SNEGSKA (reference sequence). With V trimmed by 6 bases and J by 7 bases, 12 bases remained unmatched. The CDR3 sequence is CSAKERTGFNTIYF. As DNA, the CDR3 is TGCAGTGCCAAGGAGAGGACAGGTTTTAACACCATATATTTT.

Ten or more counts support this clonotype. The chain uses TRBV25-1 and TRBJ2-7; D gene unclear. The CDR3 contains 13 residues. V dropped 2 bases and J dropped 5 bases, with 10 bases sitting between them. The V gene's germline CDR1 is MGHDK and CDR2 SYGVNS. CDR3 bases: TGTGCCAGCAGTGAACGACGCCAGGACGAGCAGTACTTC. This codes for CASSERRQDEQYF.

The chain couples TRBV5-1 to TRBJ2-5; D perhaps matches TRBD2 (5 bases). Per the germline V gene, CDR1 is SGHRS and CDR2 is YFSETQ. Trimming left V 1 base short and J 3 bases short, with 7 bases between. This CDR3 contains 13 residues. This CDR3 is CASSLYGKETQYF. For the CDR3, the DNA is TGCGCCAGCAGCTTGTACGGGAAAGAGACCCAGTACTTC.

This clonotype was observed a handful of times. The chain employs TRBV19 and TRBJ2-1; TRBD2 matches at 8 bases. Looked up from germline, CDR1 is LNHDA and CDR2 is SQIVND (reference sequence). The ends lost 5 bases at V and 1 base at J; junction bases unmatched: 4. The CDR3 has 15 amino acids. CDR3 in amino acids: CASSLRGGSYNEQFF. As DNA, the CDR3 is TGTGCCAGTAGTCTCCGGGGGGGGTCCTACAATGAGCAGTTCTTC.

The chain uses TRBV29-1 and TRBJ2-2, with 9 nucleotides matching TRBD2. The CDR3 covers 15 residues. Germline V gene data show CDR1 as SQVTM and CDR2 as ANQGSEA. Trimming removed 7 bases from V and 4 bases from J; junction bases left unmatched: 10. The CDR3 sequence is CSALPSGTATGELFF. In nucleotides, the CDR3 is TGCAGCGCCCTACCTAGCGGGACGGCCACCGGGGAGCTGTTTTTT.

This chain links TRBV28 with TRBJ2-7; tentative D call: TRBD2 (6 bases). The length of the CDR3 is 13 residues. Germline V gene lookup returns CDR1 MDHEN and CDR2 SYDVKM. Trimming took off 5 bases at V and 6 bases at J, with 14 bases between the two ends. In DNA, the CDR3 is TGTGCCAGCAGTCAGGACGGGGACTCCGAGCAGTACTTC. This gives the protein CASSQDGDSEQYF.

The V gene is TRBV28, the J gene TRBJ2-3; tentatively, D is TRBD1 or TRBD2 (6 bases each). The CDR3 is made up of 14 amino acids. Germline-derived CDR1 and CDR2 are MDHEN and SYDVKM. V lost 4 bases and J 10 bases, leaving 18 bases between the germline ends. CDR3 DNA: TGTGCCAGCAGTTCTCTAGTAGGGGGAGGTGCGCAGTATTTT. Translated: CASSSLVGGGAQYF.

The CDR3 sequence: CSARAREKLFF. The CDR3 DNA sequence: TGCAGTGCTAGAGCAAGGGAAAAACTGTTTTTT. The genes are TRBV20-1 and TRBJ1-4; no definite D call. There are 11 residues in the CDR3. Trimming removed 1 base from V and 8 bases from J, with 5 bases in between. Germline assignment: CDR1 DFQATT and CDR2 SNEGSKA (reference sequence).

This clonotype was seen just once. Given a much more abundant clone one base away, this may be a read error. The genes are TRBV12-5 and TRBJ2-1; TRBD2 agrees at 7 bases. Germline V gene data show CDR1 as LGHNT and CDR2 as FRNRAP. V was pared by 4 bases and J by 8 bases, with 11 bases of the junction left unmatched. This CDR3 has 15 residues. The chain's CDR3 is CASGWGLPGRYEQFF. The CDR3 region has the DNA TGTGCTAGTGGTTGGGGCCTACCCGGGAGGTATGAGCAGTTCTTC.

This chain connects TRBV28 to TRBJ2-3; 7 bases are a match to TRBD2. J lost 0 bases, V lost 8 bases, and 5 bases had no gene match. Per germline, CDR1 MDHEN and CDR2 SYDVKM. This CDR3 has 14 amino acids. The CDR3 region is CASGAGLSTDTQYF. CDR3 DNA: TGTGCCAGCGGAGCGGGACTTAGCACAGATACGCAGTATTTT.

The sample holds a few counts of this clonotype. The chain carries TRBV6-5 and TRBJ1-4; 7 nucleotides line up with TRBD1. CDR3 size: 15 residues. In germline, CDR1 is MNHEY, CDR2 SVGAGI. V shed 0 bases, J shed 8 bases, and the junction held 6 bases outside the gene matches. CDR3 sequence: CASSYSTGIGEKLFF. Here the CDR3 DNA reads TGTGCCAGCAGTTACTCGACAGGGATTGGAGAAAAACTGTTTTTT.

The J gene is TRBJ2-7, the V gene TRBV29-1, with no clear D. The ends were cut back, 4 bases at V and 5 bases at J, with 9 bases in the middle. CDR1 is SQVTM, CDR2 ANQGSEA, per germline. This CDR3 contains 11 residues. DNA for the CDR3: TGCAGCGTTGGGCAGGCTCACGAGCAGTACTTC. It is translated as CSVGQAHEQYF.

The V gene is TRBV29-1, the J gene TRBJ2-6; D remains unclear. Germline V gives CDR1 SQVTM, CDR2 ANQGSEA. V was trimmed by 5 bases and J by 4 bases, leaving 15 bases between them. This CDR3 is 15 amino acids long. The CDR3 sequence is CSVPMGMRGANVLTF. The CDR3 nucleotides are TGCAGCGTTCCCATGGGGATGAGGGGGGCCAACGTCCTGACTTTC.

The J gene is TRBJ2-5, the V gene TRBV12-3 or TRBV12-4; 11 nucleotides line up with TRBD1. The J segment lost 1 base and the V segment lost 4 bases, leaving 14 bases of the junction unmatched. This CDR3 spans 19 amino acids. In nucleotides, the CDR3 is TGTGCCAGCAGTTACTACGGGACAGGGGGACTGGCGAGCCAAGAGACCCAGTACTTC. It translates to CASSYYGTGGLASQETQYF.

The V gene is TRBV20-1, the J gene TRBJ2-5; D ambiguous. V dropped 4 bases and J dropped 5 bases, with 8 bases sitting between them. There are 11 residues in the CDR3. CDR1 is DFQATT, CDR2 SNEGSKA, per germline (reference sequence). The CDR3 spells CSAMGKETQYF. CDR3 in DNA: TGCAGTGCTATGGGGAAGGAGACCCAGTACTTC.

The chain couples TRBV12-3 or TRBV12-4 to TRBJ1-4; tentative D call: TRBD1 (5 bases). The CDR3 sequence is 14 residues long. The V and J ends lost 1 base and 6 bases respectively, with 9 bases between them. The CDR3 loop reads CASSLEAGHEKLFF. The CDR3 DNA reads TGTGCCAGCAGTTTAGAAGCGGGGCATGAAAAACTGTTTTTT.

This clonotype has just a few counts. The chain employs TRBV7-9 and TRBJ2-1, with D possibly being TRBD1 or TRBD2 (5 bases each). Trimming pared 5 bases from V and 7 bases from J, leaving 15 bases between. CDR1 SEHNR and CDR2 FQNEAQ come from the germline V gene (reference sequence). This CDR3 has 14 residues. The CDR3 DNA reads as TGTGCCAGCAGCCCTAGAGGGACGTGGAATGAGCAGTTCTTC. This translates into CASSPRGTWNEQFF.

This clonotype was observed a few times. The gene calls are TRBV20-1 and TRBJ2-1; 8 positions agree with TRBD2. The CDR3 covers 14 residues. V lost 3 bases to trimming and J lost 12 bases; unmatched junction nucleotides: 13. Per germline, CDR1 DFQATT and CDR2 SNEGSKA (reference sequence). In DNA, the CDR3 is TGCAGTGCTAGGGGACTAGTCGATACTAAAGCGCAGTTCTTC. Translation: CSARGLVDTKAQFF.

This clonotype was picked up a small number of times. The CDR3 spells CASSEQGVRETQYF. CDR3 in DNA: TGTGCCAGCAGTGAACAGGGGGTTCGGGAGACCCAGTACTTC. V is TRBV6-1 and J is TRBJ2-5; TRBD1 agrees at 7 bases. There are 14 residues in the CDR3. Unmatched junction bases numbered 5, after V lost 2 bases and J lost 5 bases. Germline CDR1 is MNHNS and CDR2 is SASEGT.

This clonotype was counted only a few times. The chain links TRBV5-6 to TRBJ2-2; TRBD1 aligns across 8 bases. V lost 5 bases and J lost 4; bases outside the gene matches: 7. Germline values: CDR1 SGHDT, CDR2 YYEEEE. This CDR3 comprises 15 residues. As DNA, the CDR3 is TGTGCCAGCAGGGAAGCCGGGACAGGCACCGGGGAGCTGTTTTTT. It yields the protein CASREAGTGTGELFF.

Here the CDR3 DNA reads TGTGCCAGCAGCTTAGGGACTGGTTGGGGGGAGCAGTACTTC. As protein: CASSLGTGWGEQYF. The rearrangement joins TRBV7-2 to TRBJ2-7, with D possibly called TRBD1 or TRBD2 (5 bases each). Germline lookup yields CDR1 SGHTA and CDR2 FQGNSA. This CDR3 spans 14 amino acids. V was clipped by 1 base and J by 7 bases, with 14 bases between them.